This entry lists 21 T cell receptor beta chains sequenced from one sample in a study of regulatory T cells in long-lasting Graves disease. Time point of the sample: newly diagnosed GD, antithyroid drugs for less than 3 months. Making the TCR library involved RNA that had been extracted from PBMCs. Arm-PCR with iRepertoire HTBI primers amplified the CDR3 regions for these TCR beta libraries. From the multiplex PCR reads, TCRdb called clonotypes with MiXCR, one entry per CDR3 protein. This table holds 300,000 to 400,000 distinct CDR3 sequences, 16% found once. These data were also filed under a second study, of T cells in Graves' hyperthyroidism and ophthalmopathy.

The sequenced sample was peripheral blood mononuclear cells (PBMCs), obtained at new diagnosis, from a patient treated with antithyroid drugs. The receptors were gathered from a man in his forties with Graves disease.

This clonotype was seen at least ten times. The chain links TRBV20-1 to TRBJ2-5, with TRBD1 identical over 8 bases. The germline CDR1 and CDR2 sequences are DFQATT and SNEGSKA (reference sequence). The junction had 5 bases not matched to a gene; V was cut back by 5 bases and J by 0 bases. The CDR3 runs 14 residues. The CDR3 spells CSAGQGWYQETQYF. The CDR3 DNA reads as TGCAGTGCTGGACAGGGATGGTACCAAGAGACCCAGTACTTC.

In its sample, this clonotype was seen once. CDR3 region: CASSLGQGENQPQHF. The CDR3 bases are TGCGCCAGCAGCCTGGGACAGGGGGAAAATCAGCCCCAGCATTTT. The genes are TRBV5-1 and TRBJ1-5, with 11 bases fitting TRBD1. The CDR3 is 15 amino acids. The trim removed 4 bases at V and 4 bases at J, leaving 4 bases unmatched. Germline CDR1 reads SGHRS; CDR2 reads YFSETQ. Supplemented by reference TRBV5-1 and TRBJ1-5, the full variable domain reads KAGVTQTPRYLIKTRGQQVTLSCSPISGHRSVSWYQQTPGQGLQFLFEYFSETQRNKGNFPGRFSGRQFSNSRSEMNVSTLELGDSALYLCASSLGQGENQPQHFGDGTRLSIL.

This clonotype showed up just a few times. This sequence joins TRBV5-4 and TRBJ2-2; D remains unclear. V was shortened by 3 bases and J by 0 bases, with 9 bases between the two germline ends. The CDR3 spans 15 residues. Germline loops: CDR1 SGHNT, CDR2 YYREEE (reference sequence). This CDR3 reads CASSSKAANTGELFF. CDR3 coding DNA: TGTGCCAGCAGCTCGAAAGCTGCGAACACCGGGGAGCTGTTTTTT.

Only a few counts were recorded for this clonotype. J is TRBJ2-7 and V is TRBV2, with D perhaps being TRBD1 or TRBD2 (5 bases each). Deletions cut 4 bases from V and 2 bases from J, with 9 bases between. This CDR3 comprises 13 residues. From germline, CDR1 is SNHLY and CDR2 FYNNEI. For the CDR3, the DNA is TGTGCCAGCAGTGTGAGGGGAGCCTACGAGCAGTACTTC. This encodes CASSVRGAYEQYF.

Details on this clonotype: A far larger clone is off by one base, so a read error is likely. This chain links TRBV28 with TRBJ2-5, with 10 bases matching TRBD1. Germline V gene lookup returns CDR1 MDHEN and CDR2 SYDVKM. The CDR3 length is 14 residues. V was pared by 6 bases and J by 11 bases, with 12 bases of the junction left unmatched. The CDR3 sequence is CASREGQGYNEQYF. In nucleotides, the CDR3 is TGTGCCAGCAGGGAGGGACAGGGGTACAATGAGCAGTACTTC.

A note on this clonotype: Lacking the conserved final phenylalanine or tryptophan, this CDR3 likely reflects a read error. The rearrangement joins TRBV19 to TRBJ1-5; D uncertain. The length of the CDR3 is 16 residues. Trimming cost V 1 base and J 3 bases, with 13 bases left between them. Germline V lookup: CDR1 LNHDA, CDR2 SQIVND (reference sequence). As DNA, the CDR3 is TGTGCCAGTAGTATAGGACCCGGGCGGGTCAATCAGCCCCAGCATTCT. It codes for CASSIGPGRVNQPQHS.

This clonotype showed up many times. The chain uses TRBV5-1 and TRBJ2-5, with D possibly being TRBD1 or TRBD2 (5 bases each). The germline V gene has CDR1 SGHRS and CDR2 YFSETQ. The CDR3 is made up of 14 amino acids. V was pared by 4 bases and J by 5 bases, with 15 bases between. As DNA, the CDR3 is TGCGCCAGCAGCGGGGGTCTTTACACCGAGACCCAGTACTTC. As protein: CASSGGLYTETQYF.

On this clonotype: The junction differs from germline at one of its ends, possibly a read error. The chain links TRBV18 to TRBJ2-7; tentatively, D is TRBD1 (5 bases). The CDR3 has 13 amino acids. The germline CDR1 and CDR2 sequences are KGHSH and LQKENI. CDR3 region: CASPPADNYEQYF. Here the CDR3 DNA reads TGTGCCAGCCCACCCGCGGACAACTACGAGCAGTACTTC. The whole variable domain, filled in from reference TRBV18 and TRBJ2-7, reads NAGVMQNPRHLVRRRGQEARLRCSPMKGHSHVYWYRQLPEEGLKFMVYLQKENIIDESGMPKERFSAEFPKEGPSILRIQQVVRGDSAAYFCASPPADNYEQYFGPGTRLTVT.

The sample holds one count of this clonotype. V is TRBV13 and J is TRBJ2-7; TRBD2 aligns across 9 bases. The CDR3 runs to 16 residues. The ends lost 8 bases at V and 6 bases at J; junction bases unmatched: 17. The germline V gene encodes CDR1 PRHDT and CDR2 FYEKMQ (reference sequence). CDR3 amino acids: CASVLMRGGALGEQYF. Here the CDR3 DNA reads TGTGCCAGCGTCCTCATGCGGGGGGGGGCCTTGGGCGAGCAGTACTTC.

The V call is TRBV20-1, the J call TRBJ2-1; 16 bases match TRBD2. CDR3 size: 20 residues. Germline loops: CDR1 DFQATT, CDR2 SNEGSKA (reference sequence). Trimming took 4 bases from V and 2 from J; bases not matched to a gene: 14. The CDR3 coding sequence is TGCAGTGCTACCCCCTTACCGGGACTAGCGGGGGGGCGCCCCTACAATGAGCAGTTCTTC. It encodes CSATPLPGLAGGRPYNEQFF.

This clonotype was detected ten times or more. V gene TRBV20-1 combines with J gene TRBJ2-7, with 7 nucleotides matching TRBD1. CDR1 and CDR2 (germline): DFQATT, SNEGSKA (reference sequence). This CDR3 region has 15 residues. Trimming at V came to 2 bases and at J to 3 bases, leaving 10 bases not matched to a gene. DNA for the CDR3: TGCAGTGCTAGAAGTGCGACAGGGCCTGGCTACGAGCAGTACTTC. Translating it yields CSARSATGPGYEQYF.

The V gene is TRBV7-8, the J gene TRBJ2-7, with 13 bases lining up with TRBD2. Germline V gives CDR1 SGHVS, CDR2 FQNEAQ. After removal of 4 bases from V and 2 bases from J, the junction contained 14 bases not matched to a gene. The CDR3 consists of 19 residues. The CDR3 region is CASSSSVPGLAGITYEQYF. CDR3 DNA: TGTGCCAGCAGCTCGAGTGTACCGGGACTAGCGGGGATAACCTACGAGCAGTACTTC.

This clonotype was detected many times. The chain has TRBV28 and TRBJ2-1; possible D gene TRBD1, 6 bases. CDR1 and CDR2 (germline): MDHEN, SYDVKM. Trimming left V 3 bases short and J 2 bases short, with 11 bases between. The CDR3 loop spans 15 amino acids. CDR3 sequence: CASSFGTPTYNEQFF. The CDR3 nucleotides read TGTGCCAGCAGTTTTGGGACACCCACCTACAATGAGCAGTTCTTC.

This clonotype was seen more than once but under ten times. V usage is TRBV4-1 and J usage is TRBJ1-3; unclear D gene. The CDR3 is 16 residues long. The V end lost 2 bases, the J end lost 2 bases, and 13 bases lay between the germline ends. Germline values: CDR1 MGHRA, CDR2 YSYEKL. The chain's CDR3 is CASSQTPPPAGNTIYF. The CDR3 DNA follows: TGCGCCAGCAGCCAAACTCCTCCCCCGGCTGGAAACACCATATATTTT.

In this sample, this clonotype turned up many times. This chain links TRBV2 with TRBJ2-3, with 10 nucleotides matching TRBD2. V was pared by 3 bases and J by 6 bases, with 9 bases of the junction left unmatched. Looked up from germline, CDR1 is SNHLY and CDR2 is FYNNEI. The CDR3 extends over 16 amino acids. The DNA for the CDR3 is TGTGCCAGCAGTGACGGACTAGCGGCTGGTTGGGATACGCAGTATTTT. It translates to CASSDGLAAGWDTQYF.

This clonotype was counted at least ten times. This chain joins TRBV5-1 and TRBJ2-3; TRBD1 or TRBD2 may be the D gene (5 bases each). Germline lookup yields CDR1 SGHRS and CDR2 YFSETQ. CDR3 length: 12 amino acids. V was cut by 4 bases and J by 7 bases, with 10 bases left in between. The CDR3 spells CASSTGRNTQYF. CDR3 in DNA: TGCGCCAGCAGCACGGGACGCAATACGCAGTATTTT.

The rearrangement joins TRBV30 to TRBJ1-3; TRBD1 matches 10 bases. The V and J ends lost 1 base and 0 bases, in that order; junction bases with no gene match: 6. This CDR3 comprises 17 residues. Germline V gene lookup returns CDR1 GTSNPN and CDR2 SVGIG (reference sequence). The CDR3 coding sequence is TGTGCCTGGAGTGGAACGGGACAGGGGAGCTCTGGAAACACCATATATTTT. This encodes CAWSGTGQGSSGNTIYF.

The table lists this clonotype with a few counts. V is TRBV27 and J is TRBJ1-6, with 7 bases aligning to TRBD1. The CDR3 runs 15 residues. Germline assignment: CDR1 MNHEY and CDR2 SMNVEV (reference sequence). The J segment lost 10 bases and the V segment lost 2 bases, leaving 8 bases of the junction unmatched. Here the CDR3 DNA reads TGTGCCAGCAGTTTAGAACGACAGGGAGGCTCACCCCTCCACTTT. Its protein product is CASSLERQGGSPLHF.

In its sample, this clonotype was seen many times. The chain joins TRBV4-1 to TRBJ1-2; a possible D gene is TRBD1 (6 bases). The CDR3 extends over 16 amino acids. Germline CDR1 MGHRA, CDR2 YSYEKL. Trimming removed 3 bases from V and 0 bases from J, with 14 bases in between. Written as DNA, the CDR3 is TGCGCCAGCAGCCAGGGGGACATACGTTCTAACTATGGCTACACCTTC. This gives the protein CASSQGDIRSNYGYTF.

The chain couples TRBV24-1 to TRBJ1-6, with D perhaps matching TRBD1 (5 bases). This CDR3 spans 15 amino acids. In germline, CDR1 is KGHDR, CDR2 SFDVKD. The V gene lost 4 bases and the J gene lost 10 bases, with 16 bases spanning the gap. The CDR3 here is CATSDSREGNSPLHF. DNA of the CDR3: TGTGCCACCAGTGACTCGCGAGAGGGGAACTCACCCCTCCACTTT.

This clonotype was seen ten or more times. V gene TRBV5-1 combines with J gene TRBJ2-2; unclear D gene. This CDR3 has 15 amino acids. The germline V gene has CDR1 SGHRS and CDR2 YFSETQ. Between the trimmed V and J ends, which lost 7 bases and 2 bases, there was a span of 15 bases. The DNA for the CDR3 is TGCGCCAGCGCCTCCTCTGGAGCTAACACCGGGGAGCTGTTTTTT. Translation gives CASASSGANTGELFF.